The 10 T cell receptor beta chains below all came from one sample that was sequenced in a study of PD-1 blockade in classical Hodgkin lymphoma. Each patient relapsed following autologous stem cell transplantation, and prior brentuximab vedotin exposure differed. Data came from immunoSEQ multiplex PCR; TCRdb stores just in-frame clones and leaves some out. The data show tens of thousands of clones, 85% to 90% seen once. The sample was peripheral blood mononuclear cells (PBMCs), taken before the second cycle of nivolumab. These TCRs come from a human donor with classical Hodgkin lymphoma.

The CDR3 region has the DNA TGTGCCATTCGTAGCCGGGAGTCTGCAGATACGCAGTATTTT. Its protein is CAIRSRESADTQYF. The chain is built from TRBV10-3 and TRBJ2-3; TRBD2 might be the D (6 bases). The CDR3 is 14 residues long. Deletions cut 9 bases from V and 4 bases from J, with 17 bases between. Germline V CDR1 and CDR2: ENHRY, SYGVKD.

V usage is TRBV28 and J usage is TRBJ1-5; D is perhaps TRBD1 (5 bases). In germline, CDR1 is MDHEN, CDR2 SYDVKM. The CDR3 is 16 amino acids. V shed 8 bases and J shed 3 bases, with 20 bases lying between them. The CDR3 DNA sequence: TGTGCCAGCCACCGTCCCACAACAGGTCCCAATCAGCCCCAGCATTTT. This codes for CASHRPTTGPNQPQHF.

J is TRBJ2-3 and V is TRBV5-1; D perhaps matches TRBD2 (6 bases). This CDR3 spans 19 amino acids. Per germline, CDR1 SGHRS and CDR2 YFSETQ. Trimming cost V 4 bases and J 1 base, with 25 bases left between them. The CDR3 DNA sequence: TGCGCCAGCAGCGCCACCGGGAGACTGAAACCTGAAGGCACAGATACGCAGTATTTT. Translated, it gives CASSATGRLKPEGTDTQYF.

The genes are TRBV20-1 and TRBJ1-1; D not certain. Looked up from germline, CDR1 is DFQATT and CDR2 is SNEGSKA (reference sequence). This CDR3 comprises 11 residues. Trimming cost V 4 bases and J 3 bases, with 6 bases left between them. CDR3 sequence (DNA): TGCAGTGCTATAAGGTACACTGAAGCTTTCTTT. This gives the protein CSAIRYTEAFF.

The J gene is TRBJ1-2, the V gene TRBV6-1; 9 bases agree with TRBD1. The CDR3 runs to 15 residues. Germline loops: CDR1 MNHNS, CDR2 SASEGT. The V and J ends lost 6 bases and 6 bases, in that order; junction bases with no gene match: 11. CDR3 coding DNA: TGTGCCAGCAGATCACCCGCGGGACAGGGCCATGGCTACACCTTC. Residues: CASRSPAGQGHGYTF.

The chain has TRBV7-9 and TRBJ2-7; 9 bases line up with TRBD2. The trim removed 5 bases at V and 2 bases at J, leaving 4 bases unmatched. Germline CDR1 reads SEHNR; CDR2 reads FQNEAQ (reference sequence). This CDR3 has 14 amino acids. CDR3 sequence: CASSLGLAPYEQYF. CDR3 DNA: TGTGCCAGCAGCCTGGGACTAGCCCCCTACGAGCAGTACTTC.

The rearrangement uses TRBV4-1 and TRBJ2-7; the match to TRBD2 covers 12 bases. The length of the CDR3 is 15 residues. Trimming removed 4 bases from V and 7 bases from J; junction bases left unmatched: 8. Germline V gives CDR1 MGHRA, CDR2 YSYEKL. CDR3: CASSLKLAGGREQYF. In DNA form, the CDR3 reads TGCGCCAGCAGCCTAAAACTAGCGGGGGGCCGAGAGCAGTACTTC.

The chain has TRBV6-1 and TRBJ1-5; no clear D gene. Germline CDR1 MNHNS, CDR2 SASEGT. V lost 7 bases and J lost 2, with 12 bases in between. The CDR3 loop spans 14 amino acids. The CDR3 DNA reads as TGTGCCAGCAATGCAGGTGGCGGCAATCAGCCCCAGCATTTT. Translation: CASNAGGGNQPQHF.

This chain joins TRBV5-1 and TRBJ2-3, with D possibly being TRBD1 (5 bases). V dropped 2 bases and J dropped 3 bases, with 22 bases sitting between them. The germline V gene has CDR1 SGHRS and CDR2 YFSETQ. CDR3 length: 18 amino acids. The CDR3 reads CASSLEQVNVLTTDTQYF. CDR3 coding DNA: TGCGCCAGCAGCTTAGAACAGGTTAACGTTTTGACGACAGATACGCAGTATTTT.

The CDR3 is CASSQSVGEQYF. The DNA of the CDR3 is TGTGCCAGCAGCCAATCTGTGGGGGAGCAGTACTTC. This chain uses TRBV16 with TRBJ2-7; D is ambiguous. Germline CDR1 KGHSY, CDR2 FQNENV. V lost 0 bases and J 7 bases, leaving 7 bases between the germline ends. The CDR3 spans 12 residues.